The text below deals with one TCR beta chain. Compared with germline, one end of the junction differs, possibly owing to a read error. Generated by immunoSEQ multiplex PCR, the TCRdb table keeps only in-frame clones and is missing some. The sample carries roughly 30,000 clones, approximately 90% recorded once. This specimen comes from a study of T cell changes during pregnancy in multiple sclerosis. This CDR3 comprises 13 residues. Germline-derived CDR1 and CDR2 are SSHAT and FNYEAQ (reference sequence). Sequenced material: CD8+ T cells from peripheral blood mononuclear cells, taken after pregnancy. This sequence joins TRBV7-7 and TRBJ2-7; 7 bases agree with TRBD1. The clonotype was recovered from a female donor with multiple sclerosis, enrolled in a pregnancy study. The CDR3 DNA sequence: TGTGCTAGCAGCTTGAGACAGGGTGACGAGCAGTACTTC. Its protein is CASSLRQGDEQYF.